Below are 27 T cell receptor beta chains sequenced from a single sample in a study of PD-1 blockade in classical Hodgkin lymphoma (TCRdb year 2020). Libraries came from the immunoSEQ multiplex PCR assay. The source is immuneACCESS, and TCRdb retained only in-frame sequences with V and J called. Part of the clones is not carried over; for the studies checked, unresolved V genes explain less than half of this, and the remainder is unexplained. A total of tens of thousands of clones appear in this sample, 75% to 90% of them only once. The ten largest clones capture under 25% of the sample. This specimen's time point label, per the study, means: cycle 1 day 1 (C1D1), immediately before nivolumab initiation. All trial patients had relapsed after autologous stem cell transplantation, with cohorts A, B and C differing in prior brentuximab vedotin exposure. This specimen consisted of peripheral blood mononuclear cells (PBMCs), obtained at baseline. Receptor source: a human donor with classical Hodgkin lymphoma.

With respect to this clone: One junction end disagrees with the germline gene, perhaps due to a read error. The sample carries other DNA sequences with the same CDR3. This chain connects TRBV7-7 to TRBJ2-1, with 8 bases matching TRBD1. Germline values: CDR1 SSHAT, CDR2 FNYEAQ (reference sequence). This CDR3 is built from 13 residues. The CDR3 loop is CASSFQTGDEQFF. CDR3 nucleotide sequence: TGTGCTAGCAGCTTTCAGACAGGGGATGAGCAGTTCTTC.

The chain joins TRBV5-1 to TRBJ1-2, with 8 positions matching TRBD1. Germline trimming cut 4 bases from V and 8 bases from J; bases unmatched to any gene: 7. This CDR3 contains 13 residues. CDR1 is SGHRS and CDR2 is YFSETQ in the germline V gene. In DNA, the CDR3 is TGCGCCAGCAGCCAGACAGGGGCGGGGGGCTACACCTTC. Amino acids: CASSQTGAGGYTF.

The chain couples TRBV28 to TRBJ2-5; 7 bases are shared with TRBD2. The CDR3 totals 16 residues. J was trimmed by 1 base and V by 4 bases; bases with no gene match: 9. Germline V gene data show CDR1 as MDHEN and CDR2 as SYDVKM. The CDR3 DNA sequence: TGTGCCAGCAGTTCACGTAGCGGGCCTACCCAAGAGACCCAGTACTTC. This translates into CASSSRSGPTQETQYF.

The chain couples TRBV5-8 to TRBJ1-2; TRBD1 aligns across 9 bases. CDR3 length: 14 residues. From germline, CDR1 is SGHTS and CDR2 YDEGEE. Unmatched junction bases numbered 1, after V lost 2 bases and J lost 2 bases. CDR3 in DNA: TGTGCCAGCAGCTTAACAGGGGGCAACTATGGCTACACCTTC. Translation gives CASSLTGGNYGYTF.

The V gene is TRBV6-5, the J gene TRBJ1-3, with a tentative D call TRBD1 (5 bases). CDR3 length: 14 residues. Looked up from germline, CDR1 is MNHEY and CDR2 is SVGAGI. Trimming stripped 4 bases from V and 3 bases from J, with 10 bases between. CDR3 sequence reads: CASSLGDRGNTIYF. Written as DNA, the CDR3 is TGTGCCAGCAGTTTGGGGGACCGTGGAAACACCATATATTTT.

The gene calls are TRBV13 and TRBJ2-7; D possibly uses TRBD1 or TRBD2 (5 bases each). The CDR3 is 11 amino acids. Germline-derived CDR1 and CDR2 are PRHDT and FYEKMQ (reference sequence). Trimming stripped 3 bases from V and 6 bases from J, with 6 bases between. The CDR3 is CASSFGGEQYF. CDR3 sequence (DNA): TGTGCCAGCAGCTTTGGGGGCGAGCAGTACTTC. Based on the CDR3 plus reference TRBV13 and TRBJ2-7, the full variable domain is AAGVIQSPRHLIKEKRETATLKCYPIPRHDTVYWYQQGPGQDPQFLISFYEKMQSDKGSIPDRFSAQQFSDYHSELNMSSLELGDSALYFCASSFGGEQYFGPGTRLTVT.

The chain couples TRBV4-3 to TRBJ1-2; D unclear. CDR3 length: 11 amino acids. The germline V gene has CDR1 LGHNA and CDR2 YSLEER. V lost 0 bases and J lost 8, with 4 bases in between. CDR3 sequence (DNA): TGCGCCAGCAGCCAAGATTCCGGCTACACCTTC. It translates to CASSQDSGYTF.

The CDR3 loop reads CAWSYREETQYF. DNA of the CDR3: TGTGCCTGGAGTTACAGGGAAGAGACCCAGTACTTC. The chain joins TRBV30 to TRBJ2-5; D is perhaps TRBD1 (6 bases). Trimming took off 2 bases at V and 3 bases at J, with 7 bases between the two ends. Per the germline V gene, CDR1 is GTSNPN and CDR2 is SVGIG (reference sequence). The CDR3 contains 12 residues.

The gene calls are TRBV4-2 and TRBJ2-3; 8 bases map to TRBD1. V shed 4 bases, J shed 1 base, and the junction held 7 bases outside the gene matches. The CDR3 has 16 residues. Germline CDR1 and CDR2: LGHNA and YNFKEQ. The chain's CDR3 is CASSLTRTGRTDTQYF. In nucleotides, the CDR3 is TGTGCCAGCAGCCTTACCCGGACAGGGCGCACAGATACGCAGTATTTT.

V gene TRBV18 combines with J gene TRBJ1-1, with D maybe TRBD1 (5 bases). Trimming removed 3 bases at V and 4 bases at J, with 21 bases between. The CDR3 runs to 17 residues. The V gene's germline CDR1 is KGHSH and CDR2 LQKENI. The CDR3 region has the DNA TGTGCCAGCTCACCTCGAGGCCTAAGGGGAGGAGGCACTGAAGCTTTCTTT. Its protein is CASSPRGLRGGGTEAFF. Combining the CDR3 with reference TRBV18 and TRBJ1-1 gives the whole variable domain NAGVMQNPRHLVRRRGQEARLRCSPMKGHSHVYWYRQLPEEGLKFMVYLQKENIIDESGMPKERFSAEFPKEGPSILRIQQVVRGDSAAYFCASSPRGLRGGGTEAFFGQGTRLTVV.

The chain combines TRBV5-1 with TRBJ2-2; the D gene could be TRBD1 or TRBD2 (6 bases each). The V gene lost 4 bases and the J gene lost 3 bases, with 16 bases spanning the gap. CDR3 length equals 16 residues. The germline gives CDR1 SGHRS, CDR2 YFSETQ. The CDR3 spells CASSHGGQGYTGELFF. Written as DNA, the CDR3 is TGCGCCAGCAGCCATGGAGGGCAGGGGTACACCGGGGAGCTGTTTTTT.

This chain joins TRBV29-1 and TRBJ1-1, with a possible D match to TRBD1 (5 bases). The CDR3 totals 13 residues. Germline CDR1 SQVTM, CDR2 ANQGSEA. Trimming cost V 5 bases and J 0 bases, with 10 bases left between them. Here the CDR3 DNA reads TGCAGCGTTACGGGACGGCTGAACACTGAAGCTTTCTTT. This encodes CSVTGRLNTEAFF.

V gene TRBV2 combines with J gene TRBJ2-1; TRBD2 matches 8 bases. The junction had 2 bases not matched to a gene; V was cut back by 4 bases and J by 0 bases. The CDR3 consists of 15 residues. The germline CDR1 and CDR2 sequences are SNHLY and FYNNEI. The CDR3, as DNA: TGTGCCAGCAGTGGAAGCGGGAGCTCCTACAATGAGCAGTTCTTC. Its translation: CASSGSGSSYNEQFF.

This clone was counted once. The CDR3 sequence is CASSVGQTLSGNTIYF. CDR3 nucleotides: TGTGCCAGCAGTGTAGGGCAGACCCTCTCTGGAAACACCATATATTTT. The chain joins TRBV25-1 to TRBJ1-3; D unresolved. The CDR3 totals 16 residues. Germline loops: CDR1 MGHDK, CDR2 SYGVNS. Deletions cut 4 bases from V and 0 bases from J, with 13 bases between.

The rearrangement uses TRBV4-1 and TRBJ2-7; the D is unclear. Per germline, CDR1 MGHRA and CDR2 YSYEKL. The CDR3 covers 11 residues. Trimming left V 1 base short and J 6 bases short, with 4 bases between. The CDR3 reads CASSQGREQYF. For the CDR3, the DNA is TGCGCCAGCAGCCAAGGGCGCGAGCAGTACTTC.

The chain combines TRBV13 with TRBJ2-7; 9 bases agree with TRBD1. Per the germline V gene, CDR1 is PRHDT and CDR2 is FYEKMQ (reference sequence). The J segment lost 4 bases and the V segment lost 2 bases, leaving 6 bases of the junction unmatched. The CDR3 length is 15 residues. CDR3 residues: CASSLRRDRVYEQYF. The CDR3 region has the DNA TGTGCCAGCAGCTTAAGACGGGACAGGGTTTACGAGCAGTACTTC.

V gene TRBV4-1 combines with J gene TRBJ2-5, with a tentative D call TRBD1 (5 bases). Germline V gene data show CDR1 as MGHRA and CDR2 as YSYEKL. The CDR3 loop spans 15 amino acids. V was trimmed by 1 base and J by 0 bases, leaving 9 bases between them. The CDR3 coding sequence is TGCGCCAGCAGCCAAGTGTTCAGGGACCAAGAGACCCAGTACTTC. Its translation: CASSQVFRDQETQYF.

There are a few counts of this clone. The chain couples TRBV5-1 to TRBJ2-1; D unclear. There are 14 residues in the CDR3. The V gene's germline CDR1 is SGHRS and CDR2 YFSETQ. The V gene lost 1 base and the J gene lost 6 bases, with 11 bases spanning the gap. The CDR3 sequence is CASSLQQRINEQFF. CDR3 bases: TGCGCCAGCAGCTTGCAACAGAGAATCAATGAGCAGTTCTTC.

J is TRBJ2-3 and V is TRBV5-4; D uncertain. This CDR3 has 15 amino acids. Germline loops: CDR1 SGHNT, CDR2 YYREEE (reference sequence). Trimming shortened V by 2 bases and J by 1 base, and 11 bases separated the two germline ends. The chain's CDR3 is CASSFEGLGTDTQYF. The CDR3 DNA sequence: TGTGCCAGCAGCTTCGAAGGCCTCGGCACAGATACGCAGTATTTT.

This chain links TRBV4-1 with TRBJ1-2; 7 positions agree with TRBD1. Trimming cost V 1 base and J 3 bases; bases outside gene matches: 2. The germline V gene has CDR1 MGHRA and CDR2 YSYEKL. The CDR3 runs to 14 residues. The CDR3 coding sequence is TGCGCCAGCAGCCAAGGACAGGGATACTATGGCTACACCTTC. Its translation: CASSQGQGYYGYTF.

The J gene is TRBJ2-5, the V gene TRBV7-9; no clear D gene. CDR3 length: 14 amino acids. Germline V gives CDR1 SEHNR, CDR2 FQNEAQ (reference sequence). V was trimmed by 2 bases and J by 1 base, leaving 8 bases between them. The chain's CDR3 is CASSLIQVQETQYF. Written as DNA, the CDR3 is TGTGCCAGCAGCTTAATCCAAGTCCAAGAGACCCAGTACTTC.

This rearrangement joins TRBV6-5 to TRBJ1-2; maybe TRBD1 (5 bases). In germline, CDR1 is MNHEY, CDR2 SVGAGI. The CDR3 has 14 amino acids. Between the trimmed V and J ends, which lost 4 bases and 4 bases, there was a span of 13 bases. The CDR3: CASSFVGGSYGYTF. The CDR3 DNA reads as TGTGCCAGCAGTTTCGTGGGGGGTAGCTATGGCTACACCTTC.

The chain combines TRBV10-1 with TRBJ2-3; D may be TRBD1 or TRBD2 (5 bases each). CDR3 length equals 17 residues. From germline, CDR1 is WNHNN and CDR2 SYGVQD (reference sequence). Trimming removed 0 bases at V and 4 bases at J, with 17 bases between. As DNA, the CDR3 is TGCGCCAGCAGTGAGTCGATGACAGCGGTGAGACCAGATACGCAGTATTTT. It is translated as CASSESMTAVRPDTQYF.

This chain joins TRBV18 and TRBJ1-1; the match to TRBD1 covers 9 bases. V dropped 1 base and J dropped 3; count of bases not matched to a gene: 12. Germline V gene lookup returns CDR1 KGHSH and CDR2 LQKENI. The CDR3 is 18 amino acids. The CDR3 sequence: CASSPQNRGLSRHTEAFF. CDR3 bases: TGTGCCAGCTCACCACAGAACAGGGGGCTATCCCGCCACACTGAAGCTTTCTTT.

This chain connects TRBV28 to TRBJ1-2, with unresolved D. The CDR3 totals 12 residues. Trimming removed 3 bases from V and 4 bases from J, with 6 bases in between. CDR1 is MDHEN, CDR2 SYDVKM, per germline. CDR3 amino acids: CASSLEFYGYTF. CDR3 DNA: TGTGCCAGCAGTTTGGAGTTCTATGGCTACACCTTC.

This sequence joins TRBV11-2 and TRBJ2-1, with D unresolved. Germline V CDR1 and CDR2: SGHAT, FQNNGV. The V end lost 1 base, the J end lost 7 bases, and 14 bases lay between the germline ends. CDR3 length equals 15 residues. The CDR3 DNA sequence: TGTGCCAGCAGCTTAGTCCCGGGTGCGGAAAATGAGCAGTTCTTC. Translated: CASSLVPGAENEQFF.

This clone was counted a single time. The chain links TRBV11-2 to TRBJ2-5; a possible D gene is TRBD2 (6 bases). The CDR3 is 13 residues long. V gave up 7 bases and J gave up 3 bases, with 12 bases separating them. Germline CDR1 reads SGHAT; CDR2 reads FQNNGV. CDR3 in DNA: TGTGCCAGCACGACGGGAGTGAAAGAGACCCAGTACTTC. This gives the protein CASTTGVKETQYF. Using reference TRBV11-2 and TRBJ2-5 for the parts outside the CDR3, the full variable domain is EAGVAQSPRYKIIEKRQSVAFWCNPISGHATLYWYQQILGQGPKLLIQFQNNGVVDDSQLPKDRFSAERLKGVDSTLKIQPAKLEDSAVYLCASTTGVKETQYFGPGTRLLVL.